This TCR beta chain is from a study of blood T cell repertoires in COVID-19. Across the study: Spain, Italy and the United States supplied samples that represented acute and convalescent COVID-19. T cells, B-cell-depleted T cells, or PBMCs supplied cDNA or gDNA.

Original processing notes: Estimation of nucleated cell counts was performed using reference gene primer amplification. Libraries were prepared by immunoSEQ multiplex PCR; TCRdb keeps only in-frame clonotypes and omits some of them. V and J calls and clone size are those listed in that table; D and trimming were worked out from the DNA. This sample has 100,000 to 150,000 clones, with more than 60% found just once. With 2 bases clipped from V and 2 bases from J, the junction kept 2 bases outside the gene matches. Germline V gene data show CDR1 as SEHNR and CDR2 as FQNEAQ (reference sequence). The CDR3 is 14 amino acids.

The sequenced material came from peripheral blood. V and J are TRBV7-9 and TRBJ2-7, with TRBD1 matching 8 bases. This clonotype was obtained from a man between 65 and 79 years old with acute or convalescent COVID-19. The CDR3 protein is CASSLPGGPYEQYF. CDR3 nucleotide sequence: TGTGCCAGCAGCTTACCAGGGGGCCCCTACGAGCAGTACTTC.